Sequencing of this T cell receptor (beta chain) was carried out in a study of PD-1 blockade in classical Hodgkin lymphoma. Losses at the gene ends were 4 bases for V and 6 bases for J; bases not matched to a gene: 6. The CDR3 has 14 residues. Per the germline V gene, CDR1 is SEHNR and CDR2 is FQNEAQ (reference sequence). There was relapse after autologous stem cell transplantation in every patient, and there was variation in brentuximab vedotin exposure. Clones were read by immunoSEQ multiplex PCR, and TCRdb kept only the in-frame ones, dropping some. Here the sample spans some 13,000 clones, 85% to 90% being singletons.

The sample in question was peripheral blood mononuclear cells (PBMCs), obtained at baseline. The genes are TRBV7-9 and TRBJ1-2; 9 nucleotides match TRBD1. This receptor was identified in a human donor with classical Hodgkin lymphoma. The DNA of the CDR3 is TGTGCCAGCAGCTCCTACAGGGGGCTGGATGGCTACACCTTC. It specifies CASSSYRGLDGYTF.